The 17 T cell receptor beta chains presented below share a single source sample, sequenced in a study of early stage breast cancer tumors. Using immunoSEQ multiplex PCR, the repertoire was profiled, and TCRdb retains in-frame clones only, with some absent. The sample consists of about 7,900 clones, around 62% of them appearing once. Sequencing was done on a sample of breast tumor tissue. The receptors shown here come from a person aged 70 to 85 with breast cancer.

The CDR3 spells CASSDINAATPQHF. CDR3 nucleotides: TGTGCCAGCAGTGACATTAATGCAGCAACACCCCAGCATTTT. The rearrangement uses TRBV7-8 and TRBJ1-5, with D hard to call. From germline, CDR1 is SGHVS and CDR2 FQNEAQ. The CDR3 has 14 residues. V was trimmed by 6 bases and J by 10 bases, leaving 19 bases between them. The entire variable domain, with the rest obtained from reference TRBV7-8 and TRBJ1-5, is as follows: GAGVSQSPRYKVAKRGQDVALRCDPISGHVSLFWYQQALGQGPEFLTYFQNEAQLDKSGLPSDRFFAERPEGSVSTLKIQRTQQEDSAVYLCASSDINAATPQHFGDGTRLSIL.

This clone was seen a handful of times. V and J are TRBV2 and TRBJ1-2; maybe TRBD1 (6 bases). The germline V gene has CDR1 SNHLY and CDR2 FYNNEI. The CDR3 has 11 residues. The V and J ends lost 6 bases and 13 bases respectively, with 15 bases between them. In DNA, the CDR3 is TGTGCCAGCAGGGAGACAGGTTCTTTCACCTTC. It yields the protein CASRETGSFTF. Full variable domain (rest looked up from reference TRBV2 and TRBJ1-2): EPEVTQTPSHQVTQMGQEVILRCVPISNHLYFYWYRQILGQKVEFLVSFYNNEISEKSEIFDDQFSVERPDGSNFTLKIRSTKLEDSAMYFCASRETGSFTFGSGTRLTVV.

This clone has a handful of counts. V is TRBV14 and J is TRBJ1-6; D might be TRBD1 (6 bases). The CDR3 has 14 residues. CDR1 and CDR2 (germline): SGHDN, FVKESK. Trimming removed 4 bases from V and 9 bases from J, with 13 bases in between. This CDR3 is CASSPTGTASPLHF. CDR3 bases: TGTGCCAGCAGCCCGACAGGTACCGCTTCACCCCTCCACTTT.

This clone was counted between two and nine times. The rearrangement joins TRBV29-1 to TRBJ1-4; D possibly corresponds to TRBD1 (5 bases). The CDR3 spans 11 residues. Trimming shortened V by 6 bases and J by 8 bases, and 10 bases separated the two germline ends. The germline CDR1 and CDR2 sequences are SQVTM and ANQGSEA. CDR3 sequence: CSVDKGEKLFF. The CDR3 nucleotides read TGCAGCGTAGACAAGGGGGAAAAACTGTTTTTT.

In its sample, this clone was seen a few times. The chain couples TRBV11-2 to TRBJ2-2; 7 nucleotides line up with TRBD2. Germline V gives CDR1 SGHAT, CDR2 FQNNGV. CDR3 size: 16 residues. With 3 bases clipped from V and 0 bases from J, the junction kept 4 bases outside the gene matches. CDR3 sequence reads: CASSLTGLTNTGELFF. The CDR3, as DNA: TGTGCCAGCAGCTTGACGGGACTAACGAACACCGGGGAGCTGTTTTTT.

The V gene is TRBV2, the J gene TRBJ2-1; 8 bases are shared with TRBD2. The CDR3 sequence is 12 residues long. The V and J ends lost 5 bases and 10 bases, in that order; junction bases with no gene match: 4. Germline CDR1 reads SNHLY; CDR2 reads FYNNEI. The CDR3, as DNA: TGTGCCAGCAGTCGTAGCGGGGCGGAGCAGTTCTTC. Its protein is CASSRSGAEQFF.

The genes are TRBV15 and TRBJ1-2, with D uncertain. Trimming removed 1 base from V and 2 bases from J, with 14 bases in between. The germline V gene has CDR1 LNHNV and CDR2 YYDKDF (reference sequence). The CDR3 has 16 residues. The CDR3 reads CATSRVRAGINYGYTF. The DNA for the CDR3 is TGTGCCACCAGCAGAGTCAGAGCGGGAATCAACTATGGCTACACCTTC.

This rearrangement joins TRBV5-1 to TRBJ1-2, with a tentative D call TRBD1 (5 bases). V lost 2 bases and J lost 3, with 8 bases in between. Germline CDR1 reads SGHRS; CDR2 reads YFSETQ. This CDR3 has 13 residues. The CDR3 DNA reads as TGCGCCAGCAGCTTCCGGGGGGACTATGGCTACACCTTC. This translates into CASSFRGDYGYTF.

This rearrangement joins TRBV9 to TRBJ2-7, with D hard to call. Trimming left V 4 bases short and J 0 bases short, with 14 bases between. CDR1 is SGDLS, CDR2 YYNGEE, per germline. The length of the CDR3 is 15 residues. CDR3 region: CASSPTGQSSYEQYF. In DNA, the CDR3 is TGTGCCAGCAGCCCTACTGGGCAGAGCTCCTACGAGCAGTACTTC.

This rearrangement joins TRBV27 to TRBJ2-3, with 12 bases fitting TRBD2. CDR3 length: 11 amino acids. Germline V gives CDR1 MNHEY, CDR2 SMNVEV (reference sequence). The ends lost 8 bases at V and 11 bases at J; junction bases unmatched: 2. CDR3 sequence (DNA): TGTGCCAGCGGACTAGCGGGGAAGCAGTATTTT. As protein: CASGLAGKQYF.

The gene calls are TRBV28 and TRBJ2-5; the match to TRBD2 covers 12 bases. V dropped 3 bases and J dropped 5; count of bases not matched to a gene: 7. The length of the CDR3 is 16 residues. Germline CDR1 reads MDHEN; CDR2 reads SYDVKM. Here the CDR3 DNA reads TGTGCCAGCAGTTTCCCCCTAGCGGGGGGGGTGGAGACCCAGTACTTC. Protein sequence: CASSFPLAGGVETQYF.

The chain links TRBV28 to TRBJ1-1, with D maybe TRBD1 (6 bases). The CDR3 sequence is 12 residues long. Trimming removed 2 bases at V and 11 bases at J, with 12 bases between. Germline-derived CDR1 and CDR2 are MDHEN and SYDVKM. This CDR3 is CASSLVGARAFF. CDR3 DNA sequence: TGTGCCAGCAGTTTAGTGGGGGCACGGGCTTTCTTT. Combining the CDR3 with reference TRBV28 and TRBJ1-1 gives the whole variable domain DVKVTQSSRYLVKRTGEKVFLECVQDMDHENMFWYRQDPGLGLRLIYFSYDVKMKEKGDIPEGYSVSREKKERFSLILESASTNQTSMYLCASSLVGARAFFGQGTRLTVV.

This clone has just a few counts. The chain is built from TRBV9 and TRBJ2-5; no reliable D call. V was pared by 0 bases and J by 5 bases, with 8 bases between. The germline V gene encodes CDR1 SGDLS and CDR2 YYNGEE. CDR3 length: 13 residues. The DNA for the CDR3 is TGTGCCAGCAGCGTAGGGGTTAGCGAGACCCAGTACTTC. It encodes CASSVGVSETQYF.

The chain combines TRBV27 with TRBJ2-5, with 9 bases identical to TRBD1. With the DNA end fitting TRBJ2-7 better, the J assignment may be wrong. There are 14 residues in the CDR3. CDR1 and CDR2 (germline): MNHEY, SMNVEV (reference sequence). The CDR3, as DNA: TGTGCCAGCAGTTTAGGGACAGGGAGGCACGAGCAGTACTTC. Protein: CASSLGTGRHEQYF.

This chain connects TRBV7-3 to TRBJ2-3, with 11 bases fitting TRBD2. CDR1 and CDR2 (germline): SGHTA, FQGTGA. V was clipped by 3 bases and J by 4 bases; unmatched bases: 6. This CDR3 has 16 residues. The CDR3 sequence is CASSFGVSGGADTQYF. The CDR3 coding sequence is TGTGCCAGCAGCTTCGGCGTTAGCGGGGGGGCAGATACGCAGTATTTT.

The genes are TRBV4-3 and TRBJ2-1, with D possibly matching TRBD1 (6 bases). Germline V gene lookup returns CDR1 LGHNA and CDR2 YSLEER. This CDR3 is built from 15 residues. Trimming took 3 bases from V and 7 from J, leaving 16 bases between them. The CDR3 here is CASSQRLQGSNEQFF. The CDR3, as DNA: TGCGCCAGCAGCCAGCGCCTACAGGGTAGTAATGAGCAGTTCTTC.

The table lists this clone with a few counts. The chain couples TRBV19 to TRBJ1-1; D uncertain. V dropped 1 base and J dropped 1 base, with 13 bases sitting between them. In germline, CDR1 is LNHDA, CDR2 SQIVND (reference sequence). The CDR3 is made up of 16 amino acids. CDR3 residues: CASSIARSVGNTEAFF. The CDR3 DNA reads TGTGCCAGTAGTATAGCTAGATCGGTTGGGAACACTGAAGCTTTCTTT.